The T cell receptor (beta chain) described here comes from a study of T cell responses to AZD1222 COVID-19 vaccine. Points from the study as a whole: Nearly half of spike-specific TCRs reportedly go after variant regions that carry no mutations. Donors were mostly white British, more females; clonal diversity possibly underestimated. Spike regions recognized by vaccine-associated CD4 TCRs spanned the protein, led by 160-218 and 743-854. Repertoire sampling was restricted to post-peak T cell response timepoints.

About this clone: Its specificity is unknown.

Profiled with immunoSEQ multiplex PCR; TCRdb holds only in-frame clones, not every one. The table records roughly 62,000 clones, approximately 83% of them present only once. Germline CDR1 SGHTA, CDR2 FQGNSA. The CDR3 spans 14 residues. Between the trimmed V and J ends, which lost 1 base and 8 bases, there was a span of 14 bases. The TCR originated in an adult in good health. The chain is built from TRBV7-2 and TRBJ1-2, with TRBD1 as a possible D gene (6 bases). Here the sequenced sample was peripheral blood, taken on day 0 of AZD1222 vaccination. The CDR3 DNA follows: TGTGCCAGCAGCTTAGGGTTTGTGGGGGGCGGCTACACCTTC. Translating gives CASSLGFVGGGYTF.